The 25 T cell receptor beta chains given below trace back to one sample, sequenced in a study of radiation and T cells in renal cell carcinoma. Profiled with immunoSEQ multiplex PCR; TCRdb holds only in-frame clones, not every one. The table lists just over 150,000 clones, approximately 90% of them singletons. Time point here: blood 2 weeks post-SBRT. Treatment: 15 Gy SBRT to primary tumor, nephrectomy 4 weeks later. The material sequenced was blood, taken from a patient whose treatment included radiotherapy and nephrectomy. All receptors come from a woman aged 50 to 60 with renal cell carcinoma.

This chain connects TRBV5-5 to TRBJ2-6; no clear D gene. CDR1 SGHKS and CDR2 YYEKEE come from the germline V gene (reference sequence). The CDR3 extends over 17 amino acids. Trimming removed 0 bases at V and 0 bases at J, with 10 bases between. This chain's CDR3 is CASSLVSVNSGANVLTF. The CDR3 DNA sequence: TGTGCCAGCAGCTTGGTGTCGGTCAACTCTGGGGCCAACGTCCTGACTTTC.

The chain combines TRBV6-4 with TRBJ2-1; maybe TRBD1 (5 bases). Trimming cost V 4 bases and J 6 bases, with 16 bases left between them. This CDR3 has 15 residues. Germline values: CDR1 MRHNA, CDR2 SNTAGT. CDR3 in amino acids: CASSGQFGIFNEQFF. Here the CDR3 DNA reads TGTGCCAGCAGTGGACAGTTCGGCATTTTCAATGAGCAGTTCTTC.

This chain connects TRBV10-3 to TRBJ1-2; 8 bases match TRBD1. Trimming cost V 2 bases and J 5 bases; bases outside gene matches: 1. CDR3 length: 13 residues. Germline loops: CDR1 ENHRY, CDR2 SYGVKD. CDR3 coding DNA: TGTGCCATCAGTGAGCAGGGGGCGTATGGCTACACCTTC. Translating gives CAISEQGAYGYTF.

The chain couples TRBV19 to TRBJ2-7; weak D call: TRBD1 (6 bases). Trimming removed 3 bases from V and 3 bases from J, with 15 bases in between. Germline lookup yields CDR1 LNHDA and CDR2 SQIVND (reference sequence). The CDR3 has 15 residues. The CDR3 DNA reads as TGTGCCAGTAGTATGGGGGACAAGAGGGGCTACGAGCAGTACTTC. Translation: CASSMGDKRGYEQYF.

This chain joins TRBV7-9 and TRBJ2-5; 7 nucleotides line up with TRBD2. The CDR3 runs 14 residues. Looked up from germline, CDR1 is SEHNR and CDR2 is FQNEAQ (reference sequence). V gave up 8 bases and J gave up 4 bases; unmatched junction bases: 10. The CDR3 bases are TGTGCCAGCTCCTGGGTTGGGGGGGGAGAGACCCAGTACTTC. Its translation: CASSWVGGGETQYF.

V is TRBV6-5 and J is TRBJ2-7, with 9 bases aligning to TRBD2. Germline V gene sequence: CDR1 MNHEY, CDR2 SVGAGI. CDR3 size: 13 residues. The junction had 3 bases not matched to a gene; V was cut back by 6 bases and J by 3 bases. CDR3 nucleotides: TGTGCCAGCAGGGCGGGGGGGAGCTACGAGCAGTACTTC. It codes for CASRAGGSYEQYF.

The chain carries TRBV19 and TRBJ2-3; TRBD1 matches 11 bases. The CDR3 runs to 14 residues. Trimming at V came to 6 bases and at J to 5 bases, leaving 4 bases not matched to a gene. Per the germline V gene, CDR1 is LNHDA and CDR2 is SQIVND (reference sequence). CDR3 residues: CASRGQGVGDTQYF. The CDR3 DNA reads TGTGCCAGTAGGGGACAGGGGGTGGGAGATACGCAGTATTTT.

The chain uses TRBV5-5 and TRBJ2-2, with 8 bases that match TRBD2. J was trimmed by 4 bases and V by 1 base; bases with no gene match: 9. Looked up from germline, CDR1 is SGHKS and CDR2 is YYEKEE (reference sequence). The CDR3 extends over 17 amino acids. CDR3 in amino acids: CASSLPQGRGGTGELFF. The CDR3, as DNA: TGTGCCAGCAGCTTGCCCCAGGGCCGGGGGGGCACCGGGGAGCTGTTTTTT.

The CDR3 bases are TGTGCCAGCAGTGACAGCTATAATTCACCCCTCCACTTT. It codes for CASSDSYNSPLHF. The chain links TRBV6-1 to TRBJ1-6; D is uncertain. CDR1 and CDR2 (germline): MNHNS, SASEGT. V lost 3 bases, J lost 3 bases, and 3 bases lay in between. CDR3 size: 13 residues.

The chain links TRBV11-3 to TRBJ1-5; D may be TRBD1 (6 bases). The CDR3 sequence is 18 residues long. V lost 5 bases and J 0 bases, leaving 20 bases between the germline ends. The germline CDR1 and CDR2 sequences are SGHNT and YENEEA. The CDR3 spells CASSQWEGGYYSNQPQHF. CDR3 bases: TGTGCCAGCAGCCAATGGGAAGGGGGTTATTATAGCAATCAGCCCCAGCATTTT.

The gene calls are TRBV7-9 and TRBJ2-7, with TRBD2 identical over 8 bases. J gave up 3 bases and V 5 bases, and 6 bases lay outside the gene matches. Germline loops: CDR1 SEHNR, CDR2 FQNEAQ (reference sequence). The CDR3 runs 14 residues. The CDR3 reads CASSKGLENYEQYF. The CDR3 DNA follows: TGTGCCAGCAGCAAGGGACTAGAGAACTACGAGCAGTACTTC.

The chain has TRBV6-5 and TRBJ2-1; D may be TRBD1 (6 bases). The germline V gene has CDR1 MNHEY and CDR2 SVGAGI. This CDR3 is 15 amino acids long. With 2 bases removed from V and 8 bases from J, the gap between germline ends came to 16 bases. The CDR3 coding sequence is TGTGCCAGCAGTTACGGCAGGGGCGTTAAGGATGAGCAGTTCTTC. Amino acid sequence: CASSYGRGVKDEQFF.

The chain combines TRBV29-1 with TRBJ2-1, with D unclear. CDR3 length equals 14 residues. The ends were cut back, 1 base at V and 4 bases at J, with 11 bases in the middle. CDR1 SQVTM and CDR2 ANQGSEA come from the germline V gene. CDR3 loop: CSVEAQAAYNEQFF. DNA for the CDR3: TGCAGCGTTGAAGCCCAGGCGGCATACAATGAGCAGTTCTTC.

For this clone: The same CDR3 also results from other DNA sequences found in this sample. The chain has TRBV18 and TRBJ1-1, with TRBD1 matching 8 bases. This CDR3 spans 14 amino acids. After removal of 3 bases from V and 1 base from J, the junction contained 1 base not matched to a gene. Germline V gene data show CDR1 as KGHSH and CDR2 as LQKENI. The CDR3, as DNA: TGTGCCAGCTCACCGCAGGGGGCGAACACTGAAGCTTTCTTT. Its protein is CASSPQGANTEAFF.

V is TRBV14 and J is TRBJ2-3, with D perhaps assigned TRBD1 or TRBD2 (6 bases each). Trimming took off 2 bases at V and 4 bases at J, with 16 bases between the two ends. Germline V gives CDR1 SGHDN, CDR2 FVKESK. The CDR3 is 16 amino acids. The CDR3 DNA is TGTGCCAGCAGCCAACGGAGGGGGGCCCTCCCAGATACGCAGTATTTT. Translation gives CASSQRRGALPDTQYF.

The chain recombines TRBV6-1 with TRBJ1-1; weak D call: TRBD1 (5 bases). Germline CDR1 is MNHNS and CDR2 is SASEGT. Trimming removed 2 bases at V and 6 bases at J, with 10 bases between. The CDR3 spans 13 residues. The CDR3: CASSESGDAEAFF. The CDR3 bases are TGTGCCAGCAGTGAATCCGGGGACGCTGAAGCTTTCTTT.

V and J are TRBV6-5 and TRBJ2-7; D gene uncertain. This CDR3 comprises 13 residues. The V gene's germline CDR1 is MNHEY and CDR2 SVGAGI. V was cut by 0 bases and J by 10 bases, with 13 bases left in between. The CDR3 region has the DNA TGTGCCAGCAGTTACTCTTCTAGAACAGATCAGTACTTC. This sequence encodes CASSYSSRTDQYF.

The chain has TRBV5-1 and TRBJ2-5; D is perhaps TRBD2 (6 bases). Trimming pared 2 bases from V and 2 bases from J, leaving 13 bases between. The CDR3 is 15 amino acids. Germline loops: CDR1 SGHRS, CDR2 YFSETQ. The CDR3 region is CASSLWDSPQETQYF. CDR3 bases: TGCGCCAGCAGCTTATGGGACTCACCTCAAGAGACCCAGTACTTC. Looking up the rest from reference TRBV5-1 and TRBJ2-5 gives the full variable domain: KAGVTQTPRYLIKTRGQQVTLSCSPISGHRSVSWYQQTPGQGLQFLFEYFSETQRNKGNFPGRFSGRQFSNSRSEMNVSTLELGDSALYLCASSLWDSPQETQYFGPGTRLLVL.

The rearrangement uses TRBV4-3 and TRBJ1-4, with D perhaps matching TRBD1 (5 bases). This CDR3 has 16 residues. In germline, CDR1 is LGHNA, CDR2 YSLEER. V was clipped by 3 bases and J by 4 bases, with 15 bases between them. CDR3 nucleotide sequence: TGCGCCAGCAGCCAGGCTCCGGGACGGAGTAATGAAAAACTGTTTTTT. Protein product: CASSQAPGRSNEKLFF.

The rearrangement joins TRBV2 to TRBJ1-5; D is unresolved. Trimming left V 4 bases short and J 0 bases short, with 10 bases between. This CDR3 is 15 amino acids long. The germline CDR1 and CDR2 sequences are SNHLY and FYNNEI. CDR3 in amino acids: CASSADTYSNQPQHF. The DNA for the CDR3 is TGTGCCAGCAGTGCTGACACGTATAGCAATCAGCCCCAGCATTTT.

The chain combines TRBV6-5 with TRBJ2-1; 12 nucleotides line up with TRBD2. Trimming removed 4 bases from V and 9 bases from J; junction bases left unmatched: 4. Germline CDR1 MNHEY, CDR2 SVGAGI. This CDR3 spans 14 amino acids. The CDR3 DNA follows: TGTGCCAGCAGTTCTAGCGGGGGGGTTACTGAGCAGTTCTTC. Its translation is CASSSSGGVTEQFF.

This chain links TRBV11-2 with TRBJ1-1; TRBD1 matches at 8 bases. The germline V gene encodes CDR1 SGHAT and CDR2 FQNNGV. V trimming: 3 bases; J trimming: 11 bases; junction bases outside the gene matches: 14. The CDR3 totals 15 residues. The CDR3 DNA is TGTGCCAGCAGCTTTTCCCGCGGACAGGGCGCTGCGGCTTTCTTT. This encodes CASSFSRGQGAAAFF.

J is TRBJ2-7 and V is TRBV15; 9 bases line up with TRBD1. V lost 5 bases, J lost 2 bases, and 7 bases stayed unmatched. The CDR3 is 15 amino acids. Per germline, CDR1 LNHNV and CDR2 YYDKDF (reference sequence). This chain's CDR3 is CATSYRDRDTYEQYF. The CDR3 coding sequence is TGTGCCACCAGCTACCGGGACAGGGATACCTACGAGCAGTACTTC.

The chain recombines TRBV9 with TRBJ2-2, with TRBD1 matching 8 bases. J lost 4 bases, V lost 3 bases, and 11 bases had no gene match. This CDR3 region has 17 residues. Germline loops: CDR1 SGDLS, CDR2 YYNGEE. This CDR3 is CASSARSGTGATGELFF. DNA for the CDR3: TGTGCCAGCAGCGCGCGCTCGGGGACAGGCGCCACCGGGGAGCTGTTTTTT.

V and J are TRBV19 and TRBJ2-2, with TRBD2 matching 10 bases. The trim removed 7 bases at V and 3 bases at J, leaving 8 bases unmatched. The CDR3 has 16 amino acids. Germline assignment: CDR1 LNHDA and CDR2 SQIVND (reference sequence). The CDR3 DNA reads TGTGCCAGTACTCCCAGCGGGGGGGAAGACACCGGGGAGCTGTTTTTT. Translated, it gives CASTPSGGEDTGELFF.